The sequence of this TCR beta chain was determined in a study of cytomegalovirus exposure and HLA in healthy donors. This CDR3 comprises 16 residues. V dropped 3 bases and J dropped 5; count of bases not matched to a gene: 11. Germline CDR1 and CDR2: GTSNPN and SVGIG (reference sequence). Vbeta (60) and Jbeta (13) primers were used in the PCR. The assay was immunoSEQ multiplex PCR, and TCRdb's table has in-frame clones only and misses some. Recorded for this sample: about 140,000 clones. The origin of this receptor is a male donor in good health and CMV-seronegative. The chain is built from TRBV30 and TRBJ2-1, with 9 nucleotides matching TRBD2. Sequencing used PBMCs. The CDR3 protein is CAWRGRRASGDNEQFF. CDR3 coding DNA: TGTGCCTGGAGGGGACGACGAGCTAGCGGGGACAATGAGCAGTTCTTC.